A selection of T cell receptor beta chains follows, all from one sample in a study. TCRdb itself ran the 5' RACE reads through MiXCR, one entry per CDR3 protein. Among roughly 60,000 distinct CDR3 sequences, approximately 26% were seen once, and the ten largest hold 2% to 2.5%. Sequencing was carried out using tumor-infiltrating Tregs sorted from the breast tumor. These receptors came from a female donor with breast cancer. Both conserved end residues are part of each CDR3. D genes are given only for firm matches. The size field is filled for only some rows; it gives once, few, many or a size class.

CDR3aa | CDR3nt | v_gene | abundance | j_gene | d_gene
CASSQMGGGEAFF | TGTGCCAGCAGCCAAATGGGGGGCGGTGAAGCTTTCTTT | TRBV14 | . | TRBJ1-1 | .
CASSKVVRYPTGELFF | TGTGCCAGCAGCAAAGTCGTCCGTTACCCCACCGGGGAGCTGTTTTTT | TRBV21-1 | . | TRBJ2-2 | .
CASSGQGESTEAFF | TGCGCCAGCAGCGGGCAAGGAGAGAGCACTGAAGCTTTCTTT | TRBV5-1 | . | TRBJ1-1 | .
CASSLGLPQGVDTQYF | TGCGCCAGCAGCTTGGGACTTCCACAGGGAGTCGATACGCAGTATTTT | TRBV5-1 | few | TRBJ2-3 | .
CASSLRGTDTQYF | TGTGCCAGCAGTCTCAGGGGCACAGATACGCAGTATTTT | TRBV5-6 | few | TRBJ2-3 | .
CASSSKLAGLETQYF | TGTGCCAGCAGCTCTAAACTAGCGGGGTTGGAGACCCAGTACTTC | TRBV11-1 | . | TRBJ2-5 | TRBD2
CASSLGGGLYGYTF | TGTGCCAGCAGCCTAGGCGGGGGTCTTTATGGCTACACCTTC | TRBV12-3/TRBV12-4 | few | TRBJ1-2 | .
CASTDDGGSYEQYF | TGTGCCAGCACCGACGACGGGGGCTCCTACGAGCAGTACTTC | TRBV6-2/TRBV6-3 | many | TRBJ2-7 | .
CSARDYQGETQYF | TGCAGTGCTAGAGATTATCAGGGGGAGACCCAGTACTTC | TRBV20-1 | . | TRBJ2-5 | .
CASSLAGDEAFF | TGCGCCAGCAGCTTAGCAGGGGATGAAGCTTTCTTT | TRBV5-1 | . | TRBJ1-1 | .
CASSQVGSGGGHTGELFF | TGTGCCAGCAGCCAAGTTGGGAGCGGCGGGGGACATACCGGGGAGCTGTTTTTT | TRBV4-2 | . | TRBJ2-2 | .
CASKAGGDEQFF | TGTGCCAGCAAAGCTGGGGGGGATGAGCAGTTCTTC | TRBV7-3 | . | TRBJ2-1 | TRBD2
CASSSGTLSTDTQYF | TGTGCCAGCAGCTCCGGGACTTTAAGCACAGATACGCAGTATTTT | TRBV7-3 | . | TRBJ2-3 | .
CASSISGTGGEGYTF | TGCGCCAGCAGCATCTCCGGGACAGGGGGAGAAGGCTACACCTTC | TRBV5-1 | few | TRBJ1-2 | TRBD1
CASSRRNEQFF | TGTGCCAGCAGCAGACGAAATGAGCAGTTCTTC | TRBV7-2 | many | TRBJ2-1 | .
CASSQRGGYGYTF | TGTGCCAGCAGCCAAAGGGGCGGCTATGGCTACACCTTC | TRBV7-9 | few | TRBJ1-2 | .
CASSHFVGRTYEQYF | TGTGCCAGCAGCCACTTCGTGGGGCGGACCTACGAGCAGTACTTC | TRBV5-6 | . | TRBJ2-7 | .
CSASNPQSSNQPQHF | TGCAGTGCTAGCAACCCTCAGAGTAGCAATCAGCCCCAGCATTTT | TRBV20-1 | few | TRBJ1-5 | .
CASSTSGGQVYNEQFF | TGTGCCAGCAGCACGAGTGGGGGGCAGGTCTACAATGAGCAGTTCTTC | TRBV7-2 | few | TRBJ2-1 | .
CASSFERRNTEAFF | TGTGCCAGCAGCTTTGAAAGGCGGAACACTGAAGCTTTCTTT | TRBV11-2 | . | TRBJ1-1 | .
CSARVGLAGNEQFF | TGCAGTGCTAGAGTGGGGCTAGCGGGCAATGAGCAGTTCTTC | TRBV20-1 | . | TRBJ2-1 | TRBD2
CSVNRVVGGNTIYF | TGCAGTGTTAACCGAGTAGTAGGCGGAAACACCATATATTTT | TRBV20-1 | few | TRBJ1-3 | .
CASSVRTSGGANGGELFF | TGTGCCAGCAGTGTACGGACTAGCGGGGGGGCAAACGGCGGGGAGCTGTTTTTT | TRBV6-5 | many | TRBJ2-2 | TRBD2
CASSLRGGGTDTQYF | TGTGCCAGCAGTCTTCGGGGGGGAGGCACAGATACGCAGTATTTT | TRBV28 | few | TRBJ2-3 | TRBD2
CASSLEVGTTNTEAFF | TGCGCCAGCAGCCTGGAGGTCGGGACAACTAACACTGAAGCTTTCTTT | TRBV5-1 | many | TRBJ1-1 | .
CASSSGPGKSGGIQYF | TGTGCCAGCAGCTCCGGACCCGGGAAAAGTGGGGGCATTCAGTACTTC | TRBV7-8 | . | TRBJ2-4 | .
CASSHSGLSQPQHF | TGTGCCAGCAGCCACTCAGGGTTGAGTCAGCCCCAGCATTTT | TRBV3-1 | few | TRBJ1-5 | .
CATSDRQGASDAQYF | TGTGCCACCAGTGATCGTCAGGGGGCATCAGATGCGCAGTATTTT | TRBV24-1 | . | TRBJ2-3 | TRBD1
CASSPGRGQETQYF | TGTGCCAGCAGCCCAGGCAGGGGCCAAGAGACCCAGTACTTC | TRBV7-3 | . | TRBJ2-5 | .
CGATRLAGIYEQYF | TGCGGTGCTACCCGACTAGCGGGGATCTACGAGCAGTACTTC | TRBV20-1 | . | TRBJ2-7 | TRBD2
CASSLTLQAHLSGANVLTF | TGTGCCAGCAGCTTAACGTTACAGGCGCACCTCTCTGGGGCCAACGTCCTGACTTTC | TRBV14 | few | TRBJ2-6 | .
CASSLARDGNTIYF | TGTGCCAGCAGTTTGGCCAGGGATGGAAACACCATATATTTT | TRBV28 | many | TRBJ1-3 | .
CASRGAMGSYEQYF | TGCGCCAGCAGGGGGGCCATGGGTTCCTACGAGCAGTACTTC | TRBV5-1 | many | TRBJ2-7 | .
CASGASGSFGGETQYF | TGTGCCAGCGGCGCTAGCGGGAGCTTTGGGGGGGAGACCCAGTACTTC | TRBV7-2 | . | TRBJ2-5 | TRBD2
CASGKTRDRVSYGYTF | TGTGCCAGCGGCAAAACCCGGGACAGGGTTAGCTATGGCTACACCTTC | TRBV7-9 | . | TRBJ1-2 | TRBD1
CATSRGGDGNQPQHF | TGTGCCACCAGCAGAGGAGGGGATGGGAATCAGCCCCAGCATTTT | TRBV15 | few | TRBJ1-5 | .
CSASGGRHFYEQYF | TGCAGTGCTAGCGGGGGCAGGCATTTCTACGAGCAGTACTTC | TRBV20-1 | . | TRBJ2-7 | .
CTSSLMTDQETQYF | TGCACCAGCAGCTTGATGACAGACCAAGAGACCCAGTACTTC | TRBV5-1 | . | TRBJ2-5 | .
CASTTSGRTDTQYF | TGTGCCAGCACGACTAGCGGGAGAACAGATACGCAGTATTTT | TRBV6-1 | many | TRBJ2-3 | TRBD2
CASSSTLRGAKNIQYF | TGCGCCAGCAGCTCGACCCTTCGCGGGGCCAAAAACATTCAGTACTTC | TRBV5-1 | . | TRBJ2-4 | .
CASSESMGSNQLQHF | TGTGCCAGCAGTGAATCGATGGGGTCTAATCAGCTCCAGCATTTT | TRBV6-1 | . | TRBJ1-5 | .
CASRRPGQRGANWYGYTF | TGTGCCAGCAGACGACCGGGACAGCGAGGGGCTAACTGGTATGGCTACACCTTC | TRBV5-6 | few | TRBJ1-2 | TRBD1
CASTSGGLAGGSTDTQYF | TGTGCCAGCACCTCGGGGGGACTAGCGGGAGGGAGCACAGATACGCAGTATTTT | TRBV28 | many | TRBJ2-3 | TRBD2
CASSLAPRDRTATDTQYF | TGTGCCAGCAGCTTAGCCCCTCGGGACAGGACGGCGACAGATACGCAGTATTTT | TRBV7-2 | . | TRBJ2-3 | TRBD1
CSASLGSNTEAFF | TGCAGTGCTAGTTTGGGGTCGAACACTGAAGCTTTCTTT | TRBV20-1 | . | TRBJ1-1 | .
CAGSPGRIGTGELFF | TGTGCCGGCAGTCCTGGGCGGATTGGCACCGGAGAGCTGTTTTTT | TRBV7-9 | . | TRBJ2-2 | .